This record looks at one T cell receptor beta chain sequence and its context. The antigen is not known. This sample was taken from a study of T cells in pancreatic ductal adenocarcinoma. The study's findings and limits: The resected cohort was biased toward the minority with early-stage disease. Unique clonotypes were around 7.6-fold more numerous in blood than in tumor.

Selected pancreatic ductal adenocarcinoma patients had undergone surgery without neoadjuvant therapy. The CDR3 spans 14 residues. Trimming left V 5 bases short and J 2 bases short, with 13 bases between. Germline V CDR1 and CDR2: SEHNR, FQNEAQ (reference sequence). Profiling relied on immunoSEQ multiplex PCR, and the TCRdb table lists in-frame clones only, not all of them. Among 7,500 to 9,000 clones listed, about nine tenths were seen once. The source of this sequence is a human donor with pancreatic ductal adenocarcinoma. The J gene is TRBJ2-7, the V gene TRBV7-9; D remains ambiguous. The sequenced sample was PBMCs. The CDR3 loop is CASSPEVSPYEQYF. In DNA form, the CDR3 reads TGTGCCAGCAGCCCCGAGGTATCGCCCTACGAGCAGTACTTC.